This T cell receptor (beta chain) appears in the sequencing data of a study of T cells in Graves' hyperthyroidism and ophthalmopathy. Stable Graves' hyperthyroidism denoted no ophthalmopathy progression over 18 months. Recently diagnosed hyperthyroidism of less than 2 months' duration affected patients aged 18 to 65. It was RNA transcripts that yielded the amplified TCR beta CDR3 regions. During a first-round RT-PCR of the TCR CDR3, the HTBI primer set was used. TCRdb ran MiXCR on the multiplex PCR reads and lists one entry per CDR3 protein. The sample holds 95,000 to 100,000 distinct CDR3 sequences, around 52% seen once. This CDR3 is 14 amino acids long. Germline V gives CDR1 LNHDA, CDR2 SQIVND (reference sequence). The germline V and J ends were trimmed by 5 bases and 0 bases, with 10 bases remaining between them. This clonotype was observed many times. Its specificity is not known. Whole-study results and caveats: Most thyroid clonotypes expanded above 0.001 appeared in blood too. Using 13 V-J features, a model discriminated ophthalmopathy from stable hyperthyroidism.

The chain recombines TRBV19 with TRBJ1-1, with D possibly matching TRBD1 (5 bases). Sequencing used blood. This TCR was sampled from a woman aged 40 to 55 with Graves' hyperthyroidism. CDR3 sequence (DNA): TGTGCCAGTAGTGTGACAGTAATGAACACTGAAGCTTTCTTT. Protein product: CASSVTVMNTEAFF.